These 23 T cell receptor beta chains came from one sample sequenced in a study of cytomegalovirus exposure and HLA in healthy donors. Sequenced by immunoSEQ multiplex PCR; TCRdb stores in-frame clones only, minus some. The table lists under 200,000 clones, nearly 90% of them singletons. The material sequenced was PBMCs. All receptors derive from a woman between 18 and 29 years old in good health and CMV-seropositive.

J is TRBJ1-2 and V is TRBV2; D unresolved. Looked up from germline, CDR1 is SNHLY and CDR2 is FYNNEI. The CDR3 consists of 14 residues. Trimming shortened V by 3 bases and J by 4 bases, and 12 bases separated the two germline ends. CDR3 protein: CASSDPPRIYGYTF. CDR3 nucleotides: TGTGCCAGCAGTGATCCCCCCAGGATCTATGGCTACACCTTC. Supplemented by reference TRBV2 and TRBJ1-2, the full variable domain reads EPEVTQTPSHQVTQMGQEVILRCVPISNHLYFYWYRQILGQKVEFLVSFYNNEISEKSEIFDDQFSVERPDGSNFTLKIRSTKLEDSAMYFCASSDPPRIYGYTFGSGTRLTVV.

This clone was seen at least ten times. The rearrangement links TRBV30 to TRBJ1-1; no reliable D call. The CDR3 runs to 11 residues. Germline V CDR1 and CDR2: GTSNPN, SVGIG (reference sequence). The V end was cut by 4 bases, the J end by 1 base, with 4 bases between. The CDR3 DNA reads TGTGCCTGGAAACAGAACACTGAAGCTTTCTTT. Its protein product is CAWKQNTEAFF. Based on the CDR3 plus reference TRBV30 and TRBJ1-1, the full variable domain is SQTIHQWPATLVQPVGSPLSLECTVEGTSNPNLYWYRQAAGRGLQLLFYSVGIGQISSEVPQNLSASRPQDRQFILSSKKLLLSDSGFYLCAWKQNTEAFFGQGTRLTVV.

CDR3 amino acids: CASSRNPQDLGEAFF. The DNA of the CDR3 is TGCGCCAGCAGCCGAAATCCGCAGGATCTGGGTGAAGCTTTCTTT. The chain uses TRBV4-3 and TRBJ1-1; no clear D. Per the germline V gene, CDR1 is LGHNA and CDR2 is YSLEER. V shed 4 bases and J shed 7 bases, with 19 bases lying between them. The CDR3 runs 15 residues.

The chain uses TRBV30 and TRBJ2-1, with 8 bases fitting TRBD2. The CDR3 contains 15 residues. CDR1 and CDR2 (germline): GTSNPN, SVGIG (reference sequence). V shed 4 bases and J 0 bases; nucleotides not matched to a gene: 5. For the CDR3, the DNA is TGTGCCTGGAACAAGGCGGGAGGCTCCTACAATGAGCAGTTCTTC. Its protein is CAWNKAGGSYNEQFF.

Only one count was recorded for this clone. CDR3 sequence (DNA): TGTGCCAGCAGAGGGGGACGGGCCTATAGCAATCAGCCCCAGCATTTT. Its translation: CASRGGRAYSNQPQHF. This chain uses TRBV27 with TRBJ1-5; weak D call: TRBD1 (6 bases). Trimming stripped 6 bases from V and 0 bases from J, with 15 bases between. Germline V lookup: CDR1 MNHEY, CDR2 SMNVEV (reference sequence). The CDR3 runs to 16 residues.

The CDR3 loop is CASRRASGEQYF. The CDR3 bases are TGTGCCAGCCGGAGGGCCTCTGGGGAGCAGTACTTC. The J gene is TRBJ2-7, the V gene TRBV28, with a possible D match to TRBD2 (6 bases). V lost 8 bases, J lost 7 bases, and 15 bases lay in between. CDR3 length: 12 residues. Germline loops: CDR1 MDHEN, CDR2 SYDVKM.

The rearrangement links TRBV14 to TRBJ2-7, with 8 positions matching TRBD2. CDR3 length equals 16 residues. J lost 6 bases, V lost 0 bases, and 10 bases had no gene match. CDR1 and CDR2 (germline): SGHDN, FVKESK. CDR3 residues: CASSQEASGLQGEQYF. The CDR3 DNA reads as TGTGCCAGCAGCCAAGAGGCTAGCGGGTTGCAAGGCGAGCAGTACTTC.

This sequence joins TRBV27 and TRBJ1-2; the D is unclear. The CDR3 is 13 residues long. The V and J ends lost 2 bases and 8 bases respectively, with 12 bases between them. Germline V gives CDR1 MNHEY, CDR2 SMNVEV (reference sequence). CDR3 coding DNA: TGTGCCAGCAGTTTACAACGGATCGGGGGCTACACCTTC. Translation: CASSLQRIGGYTF.

This clone was detected once. The chain recombines TRBV7-8 with TRBJ1-4; 7 positions match TRBD1. This CDR3 has 17 residues. Germline V lookup: CDR1 SGHVS, CDR2 FQNEAQ. V trimming: 5 bases; J trimming: 8 bases; junction bases outside the gene matches: 17. CDR3 in amino acids: CASSPTLEVQGREKLFF. The DNA for the CDR3 is TGTGCCAGCAGCCCGACCCTCGAGGTACAGGGGAGGGAAAAACTGTTTTTT.

This sequence joins TRBV6-1 and TRBJ2-7, with D uncertain. Germline V lookup: CDR1 MNHNS, CDR2 SASEGT. V lost 7 bases, J lost 1 base, and 8 bases lay in between. The CDR3 covers 12 residues. Written as DNA, the CDR3 is TGTGCCAGCAATGACGGTTCCTACGAGCAGTACTTC. This codes for CASNDGSYEQYF.

The genes are TRBV28 and TRBJ1-2; 11 nucleotides match TRBD1. This CDR3 is 15 amino acids long. Germline lookup yields CDR1 MDHEN and CDR2 SYDVKM. The V and J ends lost 4 bases and 4 bases, in that order; junction bases with no gene match: 5. CDR3 DNA: TGTGCCAGCAGTTCTGGGACAGGGGGGGGCTATGGCTACACCTTC. It translates to CASSSGTGGGYGYTF.

CDR3 residues: CASSPSSGLAGVETQYF. As DNA, the CDR3 is TGTGCCAGCAGCCCGTCCTCCGGACTAGCGGGAGTGGAGACCCAGTACTTC. The chain has TRBV9 and TRBJ2-5, with TRBD2 identical over 13 bases. The V and J ends lost 4 bases and 5 bases, in that order; junction bases with no gene match: 11. CDR1 and CDR2 (germline): SGDLS, YYNGEE. CDR3 length: 17 amino acids. The full variable domain, its missing parts supplied by reference TRBV9 and TRBJ2-5, is DSGVTQTPKHLITATGQRVTLRCSPRSGDLSVYWYQQSLDQGLQFLIQYYNGEERAKGNILERFSAQQFPDLHSELNLSSLELGDSALYFCASSPSSGLAGVETQYFGPGTRLLVL.

The gene calls are TRBV5-4 and TRBJ2-3; 7 nucleotides line up with TRBD2. With 0 bases clipped from V and 5 bases from J, the junction kept 9 bases outside the gene matches. CDR1 is SGHNT, CDR2 YYREEE, per germline (reference sequence). This CDR3 region has 16 residues. The CDR3 here is CASSLGAGLKVDTQYF. CDR3 nucleotides: TGTGCCAGCAGCTTGGGAGCGGGGTTGAAGGTAGATACGCAGTATTTT.

The J gene is TRBJ1-1, the V gene TRBV5-8; no reliable D call. CDR1 SGHTS and CDR2 YDEGEE come from the germline V gene. The CDR3 consists of 14 residues. V lost 4 bases to trimming and J lost 2 bases, with 12 bases between them. CDR3 residues: CASSLRQANTEAFF. For the CDR3, the DNA is TGTGCCAGCAGCCTTCGGCAGGCAAACACTGAAGCTTTCTTT.

This clone came up a few times. This rearrangement joins TRBV27 to TRBJ1-2, with D tentatively TRBD1 (5 bases). The germline V gene has CDR1 MNHEY and CDR2 SMNVEV (reference sequence). V lost 5 bases, J lost 8 bases, and 15 bases lay in between. The CDR3 length is 13 residues. This chain's CDR3 is CASSGTTERGYTF. The CDR3 DNA reads as TGTGCCAGCAGTGGTACGACAGAGAGGGGCTACACCTTC.

With regard to this clone: This CDR3 is also generated by other DNA sequences in the sample. V is TRBV29-1 and J is TRBJ2-2; 8 bases are a match to TRBD2. The CDR3 sequence is 13 residues long. J was trimmed by 5 bases and V by 5 bases; bases with no gene match: 4. Germline CDR1 reads SQVTM; CDR2 reads ANQGSEA. CDR3 nucleotide sequence: TGCAGCGTTTCGAGCGGGAGAACCGGGGAGCTGTTTTTT. Protein sequence: CSVSSGRTGELFF.

The chain carries TRBV7-9 and TRBJ2-5, with D perhaps TRBD1 (6 bases). The CDR3 contains 13 residues. Germline V gene lookup returns CDR1 SEHNR and CDR2 FQNEAQ (reference sequence). The V end was cut by 5 bases, the J end by 1 base, with 8 bases between. DNA for the CDR3: TGTGCCAGCAGCAAGGACAGCCAAGAGACCCAGTACTTC. Residues: CASSKDSQETQYF.

A single count supports this clone. The chain uses TRBV30 and TRBJ2-2; TRBD2 agrees at 10 bases. There are 16 residues in the CDR3. V was clipped by 2 bases and J by 4 bases; unmatched bases: 7. Germline CDR1 reads GTSNPN; CDR2 reads SVGIG (reference sequence). The CDR3 protein is CAWSSGLADITGELFF. The CDR3 region has the DNA TGTGCCTGGAGTTCCGGACTAGCGGATATCACCGGGGAGCTGTTTTTT.

This clone came up a few times. The rearrangement uses TRBV7-9 and TRBJ2-7; 7 bases match TRBD1. This CDR3 has 14 residues. Trimming took 1 base from V and 2 from J; bases not matched to a gene: 2. Per germline, CDR1 SEHNR and CDR2 FQNEAQ (reference sequence). In DNA form, the CDR3 reads TGTGCCAGCAGCTTAGTTGGGACAGCCTACGAGCAGTACTTC. Translated: CASSLVGTAYEQYF.

This rearrangement joins TRBV5-4 to TRBJ2-7; 7 bases fit TRBD1. Trimming cost V 4 bases and J 2 bases; bases outside gene matches: 6. Germline values: CDR1 SGHNT, CDR2 YYREEE (reference sequence). The CDR3 loop spans 14 amino acids. CDR3 protein: CASSPDREAYEQYF. Written as DNA, the CDR3 is TGTGCCAGCAGCCCAGACAGGGAAGCCTACGAGCAGTACTTC.

This chain connects TRBV19 to TRBJ2-5, with 7 positions matching TRBD2. Per the germline V gene, CDR1 is LNHDA and CDR2 is SQIVND (reference sequence). CDR3 length: 14 residues. V lost 11 bases to trimming and J lost 4 bases; unmatched junction nucleotides: 13. CDR3 loop: CAGSRLALGETQYF. CDR3 DNA sequence: TGTGCCGGAAGCCGACTAGCTTTGGGAGAGACCCAGTACTTC.

This clone has a single count. The rearrangement joins TRBV4-1 to TRBJ2-7; 8 nucleotides line up with TRBD1. The V segment lost 2 bases and the J segment 8 bases; nucleotides outside the gene matches: 5. Germline V gene lookup returns CDR1 MGHRA and CDR2 YSYEKL. The CDR3 runs 13 residues. The CDR3 reads CASSQLRGPKQYF. The CDR3 nucleotides read TGCGCCAGCAGCCAACTCAGGGGGCCGAAGCAGTACTTC.

The rearrangement joins TRBV4-3 to TRBJ1-4; unclear D gene. The germline V and J ends were trimmed by 1 base and 1 base, with 7 bases remaining between them. Germline CDR1 is LGHNA and CDR2 is YSLEER. CDR3 size: 15 residues. CDR3 sequence: CASSQGGVTNEKLFF. DNA for the CDR3: TGCGCCAGCAGCCAAGGCGGGGTAACTAATGAAAAACTGTTTTTT.